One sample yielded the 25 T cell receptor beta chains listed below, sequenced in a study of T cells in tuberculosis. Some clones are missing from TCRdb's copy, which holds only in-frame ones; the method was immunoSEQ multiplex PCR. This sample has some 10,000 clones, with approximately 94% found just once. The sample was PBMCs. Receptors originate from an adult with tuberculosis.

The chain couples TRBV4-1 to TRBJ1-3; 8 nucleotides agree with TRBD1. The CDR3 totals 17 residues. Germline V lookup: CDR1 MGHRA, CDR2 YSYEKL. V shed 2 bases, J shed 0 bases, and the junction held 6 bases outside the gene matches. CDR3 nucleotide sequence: TGCGCCAGCAGCCAATCGGGACAGGCCAGCTCTGGAAACACCATATATTTT. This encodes CASSQSGQASSGNTIYF.

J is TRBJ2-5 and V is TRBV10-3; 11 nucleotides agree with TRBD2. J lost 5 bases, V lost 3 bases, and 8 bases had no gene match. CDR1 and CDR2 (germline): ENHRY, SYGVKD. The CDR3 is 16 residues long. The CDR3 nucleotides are TGTGCCATCAGTGATAGCGGGGGGGCCGTAGGGGAGACCCAGTACTTC. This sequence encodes CAISDSGGAVGETQYF.

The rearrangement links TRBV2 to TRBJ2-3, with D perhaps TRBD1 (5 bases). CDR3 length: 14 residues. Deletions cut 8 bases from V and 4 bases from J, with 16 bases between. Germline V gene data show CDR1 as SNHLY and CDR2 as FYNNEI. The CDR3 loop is CASAGSEKADTQYF. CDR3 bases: TGTGCCAGCGCAGGGTCGGAGAAAGCAGATACGCAGTATTTT.

CDR3: CASLAGGPGEQYF. CDR3 nucleotide sequence: TGTGCCTCGTTAGCGGGAGGGCCGGGGGAGCAGTACTTC. The chain recombines TRBV6-1 with TRBJ2-7; 11 nucleotides agree with TRBD2. V shed 11 bases, J shed 7 bases, and the junction held 10 bases outside the gene matches. The CDR3 is 13 amino acids. Germline CDR1 is MNHNS and CDR2 is SASEGT.

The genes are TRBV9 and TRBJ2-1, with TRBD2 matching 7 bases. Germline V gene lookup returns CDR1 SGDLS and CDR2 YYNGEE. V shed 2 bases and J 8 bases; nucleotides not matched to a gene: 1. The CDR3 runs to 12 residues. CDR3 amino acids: CASSVGRDEQFF. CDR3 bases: TGTGCCAGCAGCGTGGGGAGGGATGAGCAGTTCTTC.

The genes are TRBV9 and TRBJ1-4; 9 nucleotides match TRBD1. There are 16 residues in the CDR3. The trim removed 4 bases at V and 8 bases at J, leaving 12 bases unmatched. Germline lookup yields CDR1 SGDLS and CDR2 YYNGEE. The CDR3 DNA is TGTGCCAGCAGCACCCCATCCGGGACAGGGCGAGAAAAACTGTTTTTT. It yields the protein CASSTPSGTGREKLFF. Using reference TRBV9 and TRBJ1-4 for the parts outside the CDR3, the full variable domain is DSGVTQTPKHLITATGQRVTLRCSPRSGDLSVYWYQQSLDQGLQFLIQYYNGEERAKGNILERFSAQQFPDLHSELNLSSLELGDSALYFCASSTPSGTGREKLFFGSGTQLSVL.

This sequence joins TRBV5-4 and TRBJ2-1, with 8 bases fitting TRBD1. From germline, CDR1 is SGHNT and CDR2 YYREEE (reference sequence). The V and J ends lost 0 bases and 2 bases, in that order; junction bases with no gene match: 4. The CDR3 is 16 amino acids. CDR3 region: CASSLAGTGTYNEQFF. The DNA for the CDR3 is TGTGCCAGCAGCTTGGCGGGGACAGGAACCTACAATGAGCAGTTCTTC.

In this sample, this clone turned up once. The CDR3 DNA reads TGTGCCAGCAGACCCCCGGGACAGGGAGGATTCGAGCAGTACTTC. It is translated as CASRPPGQGGFEQYF. The chain is built from TRBV6-6 and TRBJ2-7, with 9 nucleotides matching TRBD1. CDR3 length: 15 amino acids. CDR1 and CDR2 (germline): MNHNY, SVGAGI (reference sequence). The ends lost 6 bases at V and 6 bases at J; junction bases unmatched: 12.

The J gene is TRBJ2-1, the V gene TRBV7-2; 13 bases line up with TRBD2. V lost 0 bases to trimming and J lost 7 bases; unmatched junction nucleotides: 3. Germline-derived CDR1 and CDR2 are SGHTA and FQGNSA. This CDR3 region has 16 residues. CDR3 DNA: TGTGCCAGCAGCTTAGCTGGGACTAGCGGGGCGAATGAGCAGTTCTTC. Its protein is CASSLAGTSGANEQFF.

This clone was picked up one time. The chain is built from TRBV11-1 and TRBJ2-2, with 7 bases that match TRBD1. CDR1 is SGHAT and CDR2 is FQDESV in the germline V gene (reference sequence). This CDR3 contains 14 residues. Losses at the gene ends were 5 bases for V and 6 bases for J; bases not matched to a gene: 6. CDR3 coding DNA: TGTGCCAGCAGCCCCCGACAGGGTGCCGGGGAGCTGTTTTTT. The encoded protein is CASSPRQGAGELFF.

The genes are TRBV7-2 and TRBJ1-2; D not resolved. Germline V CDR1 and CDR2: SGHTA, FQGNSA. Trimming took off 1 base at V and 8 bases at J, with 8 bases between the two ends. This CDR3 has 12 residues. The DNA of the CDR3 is TGTGCCAGCAGCTTAGTTGTGGGCGGCTACACCTTC. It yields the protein CASSLVVGGYTF.

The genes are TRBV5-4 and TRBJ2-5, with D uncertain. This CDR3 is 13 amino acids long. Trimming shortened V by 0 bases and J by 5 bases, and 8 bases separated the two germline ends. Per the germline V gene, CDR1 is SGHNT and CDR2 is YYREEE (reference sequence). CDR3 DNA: TGTGCCAGCAGCTTGGCGGGTCCGGAGACCCAGTACTTC. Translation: CASSLAGPETQYF.

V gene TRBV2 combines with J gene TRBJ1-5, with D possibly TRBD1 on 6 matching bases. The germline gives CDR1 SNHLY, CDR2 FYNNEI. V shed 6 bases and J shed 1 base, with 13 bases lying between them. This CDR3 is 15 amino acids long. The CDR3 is CASRRQAASNQPQHF. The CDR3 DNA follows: TGTGCCAGCAGGAGACAGGCTGCGAGCAATCAGCCCCAGCATTTT.

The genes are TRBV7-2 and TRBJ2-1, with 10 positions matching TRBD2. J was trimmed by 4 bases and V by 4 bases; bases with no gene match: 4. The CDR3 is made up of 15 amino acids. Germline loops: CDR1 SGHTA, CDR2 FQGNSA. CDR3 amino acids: CASSYTSGDYNEQFF. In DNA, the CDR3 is TGTGCCAGCAGCTACACTAGCGGGGATTACAATGAGCAGTTCTTC. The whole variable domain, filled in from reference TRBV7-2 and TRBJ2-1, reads GAGVSQSPSNKVTEKGKDVELRCDPISGHTALYWYRQSLGQGLEFLIYFQGNSAPDKSGLPSDRFSAERTGGSVSTLTIQRTQQEDSAVYLCASSYTSGDYNEQFFGPGTRLTVL.

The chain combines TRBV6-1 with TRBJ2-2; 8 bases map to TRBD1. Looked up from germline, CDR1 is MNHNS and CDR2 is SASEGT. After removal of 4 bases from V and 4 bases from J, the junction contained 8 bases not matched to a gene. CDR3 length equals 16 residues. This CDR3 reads CASSALGQVGTGELFF. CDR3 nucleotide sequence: TGTGCCAGCAGTGCCTTGGGACAGGTCGGCACCGGGGAGCTGTTTTTT.

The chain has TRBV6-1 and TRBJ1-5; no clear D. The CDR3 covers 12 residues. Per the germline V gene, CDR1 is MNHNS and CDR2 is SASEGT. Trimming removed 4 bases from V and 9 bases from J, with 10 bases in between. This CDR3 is CASSGPERPQHF. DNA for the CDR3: TGTGCCAGCAGTGGACCAGAGCGGCCCCAGCATTTT.

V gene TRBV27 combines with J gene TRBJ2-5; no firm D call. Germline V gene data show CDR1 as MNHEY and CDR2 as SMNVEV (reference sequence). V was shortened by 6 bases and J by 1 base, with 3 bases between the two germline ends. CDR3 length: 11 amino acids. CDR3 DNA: TGTGCCAGCAGCTCCCAAGAGACCCAGTACTTC. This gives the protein CASSSQETQYF.

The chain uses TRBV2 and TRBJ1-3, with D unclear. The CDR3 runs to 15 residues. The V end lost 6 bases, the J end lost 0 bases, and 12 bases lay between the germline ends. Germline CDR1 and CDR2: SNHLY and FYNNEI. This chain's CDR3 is CASRYRVFSGNTIYF. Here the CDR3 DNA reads TGTGCCAGCAGGTACCGGGTCTTCTCTGGAAACACCATATATTTT.

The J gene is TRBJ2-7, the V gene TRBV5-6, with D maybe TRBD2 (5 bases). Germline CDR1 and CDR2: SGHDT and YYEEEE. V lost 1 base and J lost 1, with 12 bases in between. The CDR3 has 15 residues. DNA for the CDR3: TGTGCCAGCAGCTTGAGGGAGATTACGTCCTACGAGCAGTACTTC. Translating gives CASSLREITSYEQYF.

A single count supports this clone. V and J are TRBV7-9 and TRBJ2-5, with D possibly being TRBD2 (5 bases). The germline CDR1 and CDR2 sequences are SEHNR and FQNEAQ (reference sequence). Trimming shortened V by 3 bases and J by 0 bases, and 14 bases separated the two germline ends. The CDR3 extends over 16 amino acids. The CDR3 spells CASSFKMRVNQETQYF. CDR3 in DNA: TGTGCCAGCAGCTTCAAGATGAGGGTTAACCAAGAGACCCAGTACTTC.

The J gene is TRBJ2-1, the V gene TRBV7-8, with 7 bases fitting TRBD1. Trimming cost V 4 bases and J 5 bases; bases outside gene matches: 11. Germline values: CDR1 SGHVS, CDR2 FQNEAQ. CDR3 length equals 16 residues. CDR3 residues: CASSSPEQGNDNEQFF. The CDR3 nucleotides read TGTGCCAGCAGCTCACCCGAACAGGGGAATGACAATGAGCAGTTCTTC.

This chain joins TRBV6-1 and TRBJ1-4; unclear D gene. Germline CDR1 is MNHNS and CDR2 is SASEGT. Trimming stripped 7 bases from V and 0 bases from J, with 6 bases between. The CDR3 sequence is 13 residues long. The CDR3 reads CASNEPTNEKLFF. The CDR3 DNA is TGTGCCAGCAACGAGCCAACTAATGAAAAACTGTTTTTT.

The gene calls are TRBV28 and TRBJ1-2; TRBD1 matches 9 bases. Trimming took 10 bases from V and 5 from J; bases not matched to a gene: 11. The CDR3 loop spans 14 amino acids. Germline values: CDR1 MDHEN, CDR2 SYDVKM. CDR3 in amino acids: CATKTQGAAYGYTF. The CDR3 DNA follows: TGTGCCACCAAAACACAGGGGGCGGCATATGGCTACACCTTC.

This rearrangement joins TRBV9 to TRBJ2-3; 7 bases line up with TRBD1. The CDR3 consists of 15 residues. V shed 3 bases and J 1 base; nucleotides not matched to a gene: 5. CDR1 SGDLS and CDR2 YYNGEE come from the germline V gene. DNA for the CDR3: TGTGCCAGCAGCGGAGGGGGCGCGGGCACAGATACGCAGTATTTT. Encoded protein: CASSGGGAGTDTQYF.

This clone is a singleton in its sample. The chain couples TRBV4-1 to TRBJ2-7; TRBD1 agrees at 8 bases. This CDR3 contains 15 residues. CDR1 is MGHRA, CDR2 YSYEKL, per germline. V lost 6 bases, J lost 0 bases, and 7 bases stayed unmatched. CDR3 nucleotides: TGCGCCAGCAGTCCCAGGACAGGGAGCTCCTACGAGCAGTACTTC. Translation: CASSPRTGSSYEQYF.